The 18 T cell receptor beta chains below come from one sample, sequenced in a study of T cells in Graves' hyperthyroidism and ophthalmopathy. The TCR beta CDR3 regions underwent amplification using RNA transcripts as the source. During a first-round RT-PCR of the TCR CDR3, the HTBI primer set was used. TCRdb passed the multiplex PCR reads through MiXCR, listing each CDR3 protein once. The sample gives about 400,000 distinct CDR3 sequences, more than 15% of which show up once; 7.7% is in the top ten. The sequenced sample was blood. The receptors here all came from a woman aged 18-29 years with Graves' hyperthyroidism.

This clonotype has at least ten counts. V and J are TRBV5-1 and TRBJ1-2, with D possibly being TRBD1 (5 bases). V dropped 3 bases and J dropped 0 bases, with 12 bases sitting between them. Germline assignment: CDR1 SGHRS and CDR2 YFSETQ. CDR3 size: 15 residues. The DNA for the CDR3 is TGCGCCAGCAGCTGGGACGGGGGGGCTAACTATGGCTACACCTTC. Amino acid sequence: CASSWDGGANYGYTF. The full variable domain, with the rest looked up from reference TRBV5-1 and TRBJ1-2, is KAGVTQTPRYLIKTRGQQVTLSCSPISGHRSVSWYQQTPGQGLQFLFEYFSETQRNKGNFPGRFSGRQFSNSRSEMNVSTLELGDSALYLCASSWDGGANYGYTFGSGTRLTVV.

This clonotype was seen ten or more times. The rearrangement joins TRBV11-1 to TRBJ2-2; 7 bases are a match to TRBD2. The junction had 19 bases not matched to a gene; V was cut back by 6 bases and J by 6 bases. This CDR3 has 18 residues. From germline, CDR1 is SGHAT and CDR2 FQDESV (reference sequence). The CDR3 coding sequence is TGTGCCAGCAGGGTCCCAGCGGGGCTCGGCGGGGTCGCCGGGGAGCTGTTTTTT. This translates into CASRVPAGLGGVAGELFF.

In the case of this clonotype: One end of the junction is discordant with germline, which a read error may explain. The chain carries TRBV20-1 and TRBJ2-3, with D hard to call. The germline gives CDR1 DFQATT, CDR2 SNEGSKA (reference sequence). The CDR3 extends over 14 amino acids. CDR3 sequence: CSAPGGSGTDTRYF. The CDR3 nucleotides are TGCAGTGCACCGGGCGGTTCTGGCACAGATACGCGGTATTTT.

This clonotype was observed a handful of times. The V and J genes are TRBV10-3 and TRBJ2-7, with 7 bases that match TRBD1. There are 13 residues in the CDR3. Germline V gene data show CDR1 as ENHRY and CDR2 as SYGVKD. Trimming cost V 9 bases and J 4 bases; bases outside gene matches: 9. CDR3 sequence: CAMAGTASYEQYF. CDR3 in DNA: TGTGCCATGGCCGGGACAGCTTCTTACGAGCAGTACTTC.

This clonotype came up once. V is TRBV2 and J is TRBJ2-1; the D gene is possibly TRBD2 (5 bases). The CDR3 is made up of 15 amino acids. CDR1 SNHLY and CDR2 FYNNEI come from the germline V gene. Trimming shortened V by 1 base and J by 6 bases, and 13 bases separated the two germline ends. CDR3 amino acids: CASSEVPGGANEQFF. The CDR3 nucleotides read TGTGCCAGCAGTGAAGTACCTGGAGGAGCCAATGAGCAGTTCTTC.

This rearrangement joins TRBV12-3 or TRBV12-4 to TRBJ2-1, with TRBD2 identical over 14 bases. V gave up 4 bases and J gave up 7 bases; unmatched junction bases: 15. This CDR3 spans 19 amino acids. CDR3 sequence: CASSSFSRGTSGRGNEQFF. The CDR3 region has the DNA TGTGCCAGCAGTTCCTTTTCCCGTGGGACTAGCGGGAGAGGTAATGAGCAGTTCTTC.

This clonotype was seen a few times. The chain links TRBV19 to TRBJ1-5; 7 nucleotides agree with TRBD1. Germline CDR1 reads LNHDA; CDR2 reads SQIVND (reference sequence). Unmatched junction bases numbered 4, after V lost 5 bases and J lost 0 bases. The CDR3 is 15 residues long. The CDR3 protein is CASSWGDSSNQPQHF. The DNA for the CDR3 is TGTGCCAGTAGTTGGGGGGACAGTAGCAATCAGCCCCAGCATTTT.

This clonotype was counted ten times or more. The J gene is TRBJ2-1, the V gene TRBV11-2, with 8 bases identical to TRBD2. Trimming removed 2 bases from V and 6 bases from J; junction bases left unmatched: 6. Looked up from germline, CDR1 is SGHAT and CDR2 is FQNNGV. CDR3 length: 15 amino acids. The CDR3 DNA follows: TGTGCCAGCAGCTTAACCAGCGGGGGCCCCAATGAGCAGTTCTTC. This sequence encodes CASSLTSGGPNEQFF.

Ten or more counts support this clonotype. V usage is TRBV10-3 and J usage is TRBJ2-1, with 13 nucleotides matching TRBD2. CDR1 ENHRY and CDR2 SYGVKD come from the germline V gene. The trim removed 6 bases at V and 5 bases at J, leaving 1 base unmatched. There are 14 residues in the CDR3. This CDR3 is CAIRGTSGDNEQFF. CDR3 nucleotide sequence: TGTGCCATCAGGGGGACTAGCGGGGACAATGAGCAGTTCTTC.

This clonotype was detected many times. The CDR3: CASSSQPVGNTIYF. CDR3 nucleotide sequence: TGTGCCAGCAGCTCCCAGCCGGTTGGAAACACCATATATTTT. This chain connects TRBV11-2 to TRBJ1-3; no clear D gene. The CDR3 runs 14 residues. V lost 4 bases, J lost 3 bases, and 10 bases lay in between. The germline V gene encodes CDR1 SGHAT and CDR2 FQNNGV.

This clonotype has a count of ten or more. The chain links TRBV2 to TRBJ2-5; perhaps TRBD2 as D (7 bases). CDR3 length: 14 amino acids. V was cut by 8 bases and J by 3 bases, with 16 bases left in between. Germline values: CDR1 SNHLY, CDR2 FYNNEI. The CDR3 loop is CASLRRGGKETQYF. The CDR3 DNA reads TGTGCCAGCCTTAGAAGGGGGGGTAAAGAGACCCAGTACTTC.

This clonotype was found many times. The chain joins TRBV27 to TRBJ1-2; D uncertain. The germline V gene encodes CDR1 MNHEY and CDR2 SMNVEV (reference sequence). This CDR3 has 12 amino acids. V dropped 0 bases and J dropped 8 bases, with 7 bases sitting between them. The CDR3 DNA reads TGTGCCAGCAGTTTATCCGGGAAGGGCTACACCTTC. It yields the protein CASSLSGKGYTF.

This clonotype was seen ten or more times. This rearrangement joins TRBV11-2 to TRBJ2-7; TRBD1 is a possible D gene (5 bases). There are 14 residues in the CDR3. The V end lost 5 bases, the J end lost 7 bases, and 18 bases lay between the germline ends. From germline, CDR1 is SGHAT and CDR2 FQNNGV. The CDR3 region is CASSEDTWMSEQYF. In nucleotides, the CDR3 is TGTGCCAGCAGCGAGGACACATGGATGTCGGAGCAGTACTTC. Combining the CDR3 with reference TRBV11-2 and TRBJ2-7 gives the whole variable domain EAGVAQSPRYKIIEKRQSVAFWCNPISGHATLYWYQQILGQGPKLLIQFQNNGVVDDSQLPKDRFSAERLKGVDSTLKIQPAKLEDSAVYLCASSEDTWMSEQYFGPGTRLTVT.

This clonotype was detected only a few times. The J gene is TRBJ2-5, the V gene TRBV29-1; the match to TRBD1 covers 9 bases. With V trimmed by 0 bases and J by 1 base, 12 bases remained unmatched. Per the germline V gene, CDR1 is SQVTM and CDR2 is ANQGSEA. The CDR3 contains 18 residues. The CDR3 spells CSVEDLDRGRGIQETQYF. As DNA, the CDR3 is TGCAGCGTTGAAGATCTGGACAGGGGAAGGGGGATCCAAGAGACCCAGTACTTC.

To note about this clonotype: A much larger clone is a single base away; this may be a read error. The gene calls are TRBV24-1 and TRBJ2-5; 7 bases line up with TRBD2. This CDR3 has 14 residues. Germline values: CDR1 KGHDR, CDR2 SFDVKD. The CDR3 here is CANSDIGRAETQYF. CDR3 nucleotides: TGTGCCAACAGTGATATAGGGAGGGCGGAGACCCAGTACTTC.

At least ten counts were recorded for this clonotype. The chain couples TRBV6-1 to TRBJ1-6, with 8 positions matching TRBD1. Trimming removed 6 bases from V and 5 bases from J; junction bases left unmatched: 6. The CDR3 totals 15 residues. Germline V gene data show CDR1 as MNHNS and CDR2 as SASEGT. In DNA, the CDR3 is TGTGCCAGCAGCATCGACAGGGGCAATAATTCACCCCTCCACTTT. This encodes CASSIDRGNNSPLHF.

CDR3 coding DNA: TGTGCCACCAGTGTAGGGGATGGCTATGGCTACACCTTC. Its translation: CATSVGDGYGYTF. The chain uses TRBV24-1 and TRBJ1-2; a weak D match, TRBD1 (5 bases). CDR3 length: 13 residues. Germline CDR1 is KGHDR and CDR2 is SFDVKD. Trimming took 5 bases from V and 4 from J, leaving 10 bases between them.

This clonotype has ten or more counts. V is TRBV3-1 and J is TRBJ2-7; D ambiguous. The germline gives CDR1 LGHDT, CDR2 YNNKEL (reference sequence). With 2 bases removed from V and 2 bases from J, the gap between germline ends came to 16 bases. This CDR3 is 16 amino acids long. The CDR3 region is CASSQTDLPVPYEQYF. In DNA form, the CDR3 reads TGTGCCAGCAGCCAAACGGACCTCCCTGTCCCCTACGAGCAGTACTTC.